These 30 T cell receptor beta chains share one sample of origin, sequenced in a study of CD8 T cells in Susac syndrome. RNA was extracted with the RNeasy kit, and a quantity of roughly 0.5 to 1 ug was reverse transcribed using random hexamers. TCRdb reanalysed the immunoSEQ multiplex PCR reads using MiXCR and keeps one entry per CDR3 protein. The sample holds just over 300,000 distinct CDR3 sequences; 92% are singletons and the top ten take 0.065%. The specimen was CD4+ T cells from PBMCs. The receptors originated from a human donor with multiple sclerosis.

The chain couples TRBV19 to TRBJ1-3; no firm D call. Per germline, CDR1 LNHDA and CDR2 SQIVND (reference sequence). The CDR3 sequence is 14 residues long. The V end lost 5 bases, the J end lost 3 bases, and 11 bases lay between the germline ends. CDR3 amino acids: CASSPGMDGNTIYF. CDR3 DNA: TGTGCCAGTAGTCCGGGAATGGATGGAAACACCATATATTTT.

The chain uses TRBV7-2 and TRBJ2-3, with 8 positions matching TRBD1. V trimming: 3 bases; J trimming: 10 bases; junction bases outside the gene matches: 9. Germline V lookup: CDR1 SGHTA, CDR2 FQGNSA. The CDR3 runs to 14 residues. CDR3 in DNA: TGTGCCAGCAGCTTGGAGCAGGGGGCGGTCGCGCAGTATTTT. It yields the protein CASSLEQGAVAQYF.

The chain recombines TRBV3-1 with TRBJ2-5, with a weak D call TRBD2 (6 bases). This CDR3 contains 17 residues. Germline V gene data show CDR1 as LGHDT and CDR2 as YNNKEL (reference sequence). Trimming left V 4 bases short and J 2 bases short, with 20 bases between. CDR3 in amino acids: CASSPLLSRRAQETQYF. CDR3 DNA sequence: TGTGCCAGCAGCCCCCTTCTATCGCGGAGGGCTCAAGAGACCCAGTACTTC.

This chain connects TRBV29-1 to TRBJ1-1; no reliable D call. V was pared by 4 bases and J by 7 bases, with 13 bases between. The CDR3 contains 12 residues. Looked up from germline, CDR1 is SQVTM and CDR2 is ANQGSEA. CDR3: CSVARRLDEAFF. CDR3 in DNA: TGCAGCGTTGCCCGACGACTTGATGAAGCTTTCTTT. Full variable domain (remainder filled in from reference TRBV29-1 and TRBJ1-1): SAVISQKPSRDICQRGTSLTIQCQVDSQVTMMFWYRQQPGQSLTLIATANQGSEATYESGFVIDKFPISRPNLTFSTLTVSNMSPEDSSIYLCSVARRLDEAFFGQGTRLTVV.

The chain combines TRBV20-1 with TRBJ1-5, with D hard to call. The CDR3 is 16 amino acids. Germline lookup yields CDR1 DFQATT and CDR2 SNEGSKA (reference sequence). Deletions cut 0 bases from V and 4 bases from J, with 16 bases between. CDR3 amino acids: CSARDGGRTANQPQHF. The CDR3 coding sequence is TGCAGTGCTAGAGATGGTGGGCGGACGGCGAATCAGCCCCAGCATTTT.

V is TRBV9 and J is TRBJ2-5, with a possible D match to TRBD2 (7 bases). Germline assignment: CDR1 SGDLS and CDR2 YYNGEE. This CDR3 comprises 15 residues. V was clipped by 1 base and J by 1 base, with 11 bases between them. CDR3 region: CASSVFRGAQETQYF. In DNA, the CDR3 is TGTGCCAGCAGCGTATTCCGGGGGGCCCAAGAGACCCAGTACTTC.

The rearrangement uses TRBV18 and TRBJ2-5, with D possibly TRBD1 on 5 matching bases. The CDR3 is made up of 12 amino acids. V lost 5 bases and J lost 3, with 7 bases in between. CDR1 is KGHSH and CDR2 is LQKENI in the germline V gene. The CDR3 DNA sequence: TGTGCCAGCTCAACAGGAGAAGAGACCCAGTACTTC. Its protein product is CASSTGEETQYF.

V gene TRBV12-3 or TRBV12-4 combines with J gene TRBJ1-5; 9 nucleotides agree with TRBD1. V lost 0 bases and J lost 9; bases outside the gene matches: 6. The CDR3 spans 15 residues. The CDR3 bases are TGTGCCAGCAGTTTAGCTGGGACAGGGAGATGGCCCCAGCATTTT. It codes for CASSLAGTGRWPQHF.

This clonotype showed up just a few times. This chain's CDR3 is CASSRLAGGQETQYF. DNA of the CDR3: TGTGCCAGCTCGAGGCTAGCGGGGGGGCAAGAGACCCAGTACTTC. The J gene is TRBJ2-5, the V gene TRBV3-1, with 12 nucleotides matching TRBD2. Germline values: CDR1 LGHDT, CDR2 YNNKEL (reference sequence). CDR3 length equals 15 residues. V lost 8 bases and J lost 2; bases outside the gene matches: 6.

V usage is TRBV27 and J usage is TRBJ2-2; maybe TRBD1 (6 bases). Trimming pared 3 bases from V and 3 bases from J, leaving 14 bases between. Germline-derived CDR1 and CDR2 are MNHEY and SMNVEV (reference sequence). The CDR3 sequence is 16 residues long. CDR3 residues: CASSFYQGMYTGELFF. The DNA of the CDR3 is TGTGCCAGCAGTTTTTACCAGGGGATGTACACCGGGGAGCTGTTTTTT.

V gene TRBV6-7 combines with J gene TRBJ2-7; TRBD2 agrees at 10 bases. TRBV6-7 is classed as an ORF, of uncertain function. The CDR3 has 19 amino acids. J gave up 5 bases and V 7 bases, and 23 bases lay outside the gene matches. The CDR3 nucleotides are TGTGCCAGCACCCCCGGGAGTACACTAGCGGGACGCCGAAACCACGAGCAGTACTTC. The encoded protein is CASTPGSTLAGRRNHEQYF.

CDR3 sequence reads: CASGLGTTPNETQYF. The CDR3 coding sequence is TGTGCTAGTGGTCTCGGGACTACCCCTAATGAGACCCAGTACTTC. The chain combines TRBV12-5 with TRBJ2-5; 7 positions agree with TRBD2. This CDR3 comprises 15 residues. Germline V lookup: CDR1 LGHNT, CDR2 FRNRAP. Losses at the gene ends were 5 bases for V and 5 bases for J; bases not matched to a gene: 11.

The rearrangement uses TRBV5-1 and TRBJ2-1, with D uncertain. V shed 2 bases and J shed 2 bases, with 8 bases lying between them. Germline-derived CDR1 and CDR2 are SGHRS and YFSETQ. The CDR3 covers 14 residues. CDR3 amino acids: CASSFLAAYNEQFF. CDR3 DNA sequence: TGCGCCAGCAGCTTTCTGGCAGCCTACAATGAGCAGTTCTTC.

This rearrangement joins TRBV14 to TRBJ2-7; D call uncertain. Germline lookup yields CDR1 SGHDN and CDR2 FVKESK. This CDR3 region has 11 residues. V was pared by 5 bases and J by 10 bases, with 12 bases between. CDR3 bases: TGTGCCAGCAGCTCCGGGTTGGGACAGTACTTC. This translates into CASSSGLGQYF.

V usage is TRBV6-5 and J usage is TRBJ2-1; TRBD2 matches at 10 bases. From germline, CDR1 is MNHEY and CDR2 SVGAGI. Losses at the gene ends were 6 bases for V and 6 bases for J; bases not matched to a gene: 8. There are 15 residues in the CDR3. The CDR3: CASRTGLAARNEQFF. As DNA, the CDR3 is TGTGCCAGCAGGACTGGACTAGCGGCACGCAATGAGCAGTTCTTC.

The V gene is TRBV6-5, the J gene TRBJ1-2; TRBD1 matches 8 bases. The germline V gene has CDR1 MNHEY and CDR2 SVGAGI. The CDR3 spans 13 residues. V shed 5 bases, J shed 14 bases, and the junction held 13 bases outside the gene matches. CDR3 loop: CASSRFPRDRCTF. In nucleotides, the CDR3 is TGTGCCAGCAGTAGATTCCCACGGGACAGGTGTACCTTC.

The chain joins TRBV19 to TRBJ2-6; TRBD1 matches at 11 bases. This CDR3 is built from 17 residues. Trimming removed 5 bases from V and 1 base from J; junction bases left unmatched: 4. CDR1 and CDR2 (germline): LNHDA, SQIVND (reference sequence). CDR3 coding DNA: TGTGCCAGTAGTCCAGGGGACAGGGGGTCTGGGGCCAACGTCCTGACTTTC. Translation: CASSPGDRGSGANVLTF. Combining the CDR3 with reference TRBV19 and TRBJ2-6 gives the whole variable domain DGGITQSPKYLFRKEGQNVTLSCEQNLNHDAMYWYRQDPGQGLRLIYYSQIVNDFQKGDIAEGYSVSREKKESFPLTVTSAQKNPTAFYLCASSPGDRGSGANVLTFGAGSRLTVL.

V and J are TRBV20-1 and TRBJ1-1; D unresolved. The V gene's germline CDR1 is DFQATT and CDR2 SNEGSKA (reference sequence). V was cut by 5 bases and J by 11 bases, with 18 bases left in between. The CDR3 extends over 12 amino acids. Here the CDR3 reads CSASSPVMGAFF. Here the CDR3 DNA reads TGCAGTGCTTCTTCCCCGGTCATGGGCGCTTTCTTT.

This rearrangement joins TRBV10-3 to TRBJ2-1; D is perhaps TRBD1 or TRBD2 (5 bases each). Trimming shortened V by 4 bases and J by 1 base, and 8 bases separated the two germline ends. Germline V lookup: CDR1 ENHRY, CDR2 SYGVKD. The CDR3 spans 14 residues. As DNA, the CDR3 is TGTGCCATCAGTGGGGGGAAGTCCTACAATGAGCAGTTCTTC. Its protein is CAISGGKSYNEQFF.

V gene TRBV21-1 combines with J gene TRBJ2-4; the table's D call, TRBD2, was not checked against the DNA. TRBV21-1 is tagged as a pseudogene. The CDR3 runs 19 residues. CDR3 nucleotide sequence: TGTGCCTCATTCCTAGCGGGGGTTCAGTGGGATCAGCCCAAAAACATTCAGTACTTC. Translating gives CASFLAGVQWDQPKNIQYF.

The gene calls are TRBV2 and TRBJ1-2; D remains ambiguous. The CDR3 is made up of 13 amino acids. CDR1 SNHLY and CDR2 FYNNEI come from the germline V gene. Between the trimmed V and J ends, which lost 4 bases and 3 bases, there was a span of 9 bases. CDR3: CASSAQADYGYTF. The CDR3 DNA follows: TGTGCCAGCAGTGCGCAGGCTGACTATGGCTACACCTTC.

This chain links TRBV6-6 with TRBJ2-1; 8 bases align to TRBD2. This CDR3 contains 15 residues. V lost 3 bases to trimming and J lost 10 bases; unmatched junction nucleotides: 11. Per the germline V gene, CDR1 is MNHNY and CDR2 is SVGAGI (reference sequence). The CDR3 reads CASSYKSAGGGEQFF. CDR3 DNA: TGTGCCAGCAGTTATAAATCGGCGGGGGGTGGCGAGCAGTTCTTC.

CDR3 coding DNA: TGTGCCAGCGGCAGGGGCGACACCGGGGAGCTGTTTTTT. Translating it yields CASGRGDTGELFF. The rearrangement links TRBV5-4 to TRBJ2-2, with D possibly matching TRBD1 (6 bases). V was clipped by 7 bases and J by 3 bases, with 10 bases between them. This CDR3 contains 13 residues. Germline V CDR1 and CDR2: SGHNT, YYREEE (reference sequence). Together with reference TRBV5-4 and TRBJ2-2, the CDR3 gives the full variable domain: ETGVTQSPTHLIKTRGQQVTLRCSSQSGHNTVSWYQQALGQGPQFIFQYYREEENGRGNFPPRFSGLQFPNYSSELNVNALELDDSALYLCASGRGDTGELFFGEGSRLTVL.

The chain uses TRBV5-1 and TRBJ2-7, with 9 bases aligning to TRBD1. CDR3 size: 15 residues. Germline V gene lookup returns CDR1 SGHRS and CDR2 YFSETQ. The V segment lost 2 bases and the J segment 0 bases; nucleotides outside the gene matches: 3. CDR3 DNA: TGCGCCAGCAGCTTTGACAGGGGGAGCTCCTACGAGCAGTACTTC. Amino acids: CASSFDRGSSYEQYF.

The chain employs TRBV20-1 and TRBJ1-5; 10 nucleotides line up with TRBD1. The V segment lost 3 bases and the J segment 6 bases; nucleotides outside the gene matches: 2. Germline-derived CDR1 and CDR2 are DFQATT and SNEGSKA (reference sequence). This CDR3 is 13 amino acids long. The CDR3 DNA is TGCAGTGCTAGGACAGGGGGCACTCAGCCCCAGCATTTT. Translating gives CSARTGGTQPQHF.

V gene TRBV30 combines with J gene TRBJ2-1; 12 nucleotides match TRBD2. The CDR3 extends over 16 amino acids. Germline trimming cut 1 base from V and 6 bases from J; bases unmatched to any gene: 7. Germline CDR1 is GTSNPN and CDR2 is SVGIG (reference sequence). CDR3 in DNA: TGTGCCTGGAGTGGTCTACTAGCGGGGGGTCTCAATGAGCAGTTCTTC. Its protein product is CAWSGLLAGGLNEQFF.

The DNA of the CDR3 is TGTGCCAGCCGGCCCCGGGGCCGCTTGAACACTGAAGCTTTCTTT. This encodes CASRPRGRLNTEAFF. The chain is built from TRBV28 and TRBJ1-1, with D perhaps matching TRBD1 (5 bases). Between the trimmed V and J ends, which lost 8 bases and 0 bases, there was a span of 16 bases. CDR1 is MDHEN and CDR2 is SYDVKM in the germline V gene. This CDR3 has 15 amino acids.

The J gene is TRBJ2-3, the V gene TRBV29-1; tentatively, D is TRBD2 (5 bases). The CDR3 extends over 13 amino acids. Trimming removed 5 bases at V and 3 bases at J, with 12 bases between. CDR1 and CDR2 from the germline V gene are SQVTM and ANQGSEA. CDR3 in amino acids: CSVQVSGTDTQYF. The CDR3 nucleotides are TGCAGCGTTCAGGTTTCGGGGACAGATACGCAGTATTTT.

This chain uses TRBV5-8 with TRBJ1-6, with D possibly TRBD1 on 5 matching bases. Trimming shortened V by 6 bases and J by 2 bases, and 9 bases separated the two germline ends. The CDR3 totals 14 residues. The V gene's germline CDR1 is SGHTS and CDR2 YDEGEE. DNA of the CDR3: TGTGCCAGCACCCCAGGGACCTATAATTCACCCCTCCACTTT. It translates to CASTPGTYNSPLHF.

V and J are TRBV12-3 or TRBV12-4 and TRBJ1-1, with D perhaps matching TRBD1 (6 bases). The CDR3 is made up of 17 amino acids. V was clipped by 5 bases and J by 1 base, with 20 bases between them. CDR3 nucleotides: TGTGCCAGCAGTGTTAGGTTAAGGGGGTTTAAGAACACTGAAGCTTTCTTT. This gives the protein CASSVRLRGFKNTEAFF.